The 27 T cell receptor beta chains reported below all come from one sample, sequenced in a study of T cell responses to AZD1222 COVID-19 vaccine. Libraries were prepared by immunoSEQ multiplex PCR; TCRdb keeps only in-frame clonotypes and omits some of them. The data show 100,000 to 150,000 clones, around 90% seen once. The sequences come from peripheral blood, collected on day 0 of AZD1222 vaccination. Every receptor here comes from an adult in good health.

This clone was observed a handful of times. The gene calls are TRBV21-1 and TRBJ1-6; the table's D call of TRBD1 was not tested on the DNA. TRBV21-1 is designated a pseudogene. The CDR3 sequence is 12 residues long. The CDR3 protein is CASSKQGSPLHF. Written as DNA, the CDR3 is TGTGCCAGCAGCAAACAGGGTTCACCCCTCCACTTT.

The sample holds a few counts of this clone. The genes are TRBV4-3 and TRBJ1-2; no clear D gene. The CDR3 sequence is 15 residues long. Trimming cost V 0 bases and J 0 bases, with 8 bases left between them. The germline CDR1 and CDR2 sequences are LGHNA and YSLEER. DNA for the CDR3: TGCGCCAGCAGCCAAGAACGCTCACCTAACTATGGCTACACCTTC. This gives the protein CASSQERSPNYGYTF.

The chain is built from TRBV5-1 and TRBJ2-1, with 13 bases fitting TRBD2. Germline V gene data show CDR1 as SGHRS and CDR2 as YFSETQ. V lost 4 bases to trimming and J lost 6 bases; unmatched junction nucleotides: 4. The CDR3 contains 15 residues. The CDR3 DNA sequence: TGCGCCAGCAGCCGACTAGCGGGAGGCCTCAATGAGCAGTTCTTC. This translates into CASSRLAGGLNEQFF.

The chain recombines TRBV25-1 with TRBJ1-1; the match to TRBD1 covers 7 bases. J gave up 1 base and V 6 bases, and 2 bases lay outside the gene matches. The CDR3 extends over 13 amino acids. The V gene's germline CDR1 is MGHDK and CDR2 SYGVNS. The CDR3 region has the DNA TGTGCCAGCAGGGGACAGTGGAACACTGAAGCTTTCTTT. Translation: CASRGQWNTEAFF.

V gene TRBV12-3 or TRBV12-4 combines with J gene TRBJ2-3; D is perhaps TRBD2 (5 bases). Trimming took 7 bases from V and 6 from J, leaving 11 bases between them. CDR3 length equals 12 residues. The CDR3 region is CASTGLGDTQYF. The DNA of the CDR3 is TGTGCCAGCACCGGACTCGGGGATACGCAGTATTTT.

The chain couples TRBV7-9 to TRBJ1-2; TRBD1 aligns across 7 bases. V trimming: 4 bases; J trimming: 4 bases; junction bases outside the gene matches: 6. The CDR3 contains 14 residues. Germline CDR1 SEHNR, CDR2 FQNEAQ (reference sequence). The CDR3 reads CASSYQQGPYGYTF. The CDR3 DNA sequence: TGTGCCAGCAGCTACCAACAGGGGCCCTATGGCTACACCTTC.

This chain uses TRBV7-2 with TRBJ1-5; D is uncertain. The CDR3 is 12 residues long. Germline V gene lookup returns CDR1 SGHTA and CDR2 FQGNSA. Between the trimmed V and J ends, which lost 4 bases and 6 bases, there was a span of 7 bases. The CDR3 region has the DNA TGTGCCAGCAGCTACTACACTCAGCCCCAGCATTTT. Residues: CASSYYTQPQHF.

The V call is TRBV2, the J call TRBJ1-2, with D unresolved. The CDR3 is made up of 12 amino acids. Per germline, CDR1 SNHLY and CDR2 FYNNEI. Trimming cost V 4 bases and J 5 bases, with 8 bases left between them. The CDR3 here is CASSGEGYGYTF. For the CDR3, the DNA is TGTGCCAGCAGTGGTGAGGGTTATGGCTACACCTTC. The full variable domain, rest sourced from reference TRBV2 and TRBJ1-2, is EPEVTQTPSHQVTQMGQEVILRCVPISNHLYFYWYRQILGQKVEFLVSFYNNEISEKSEIFDDQFSVERPDGSNFTLKIRSTKLEDSAMYFCASSGEGYGYTFGSGTRLTVV.

As to this clone: At one of its ends the junction is not consistent with the germline gene, which may arise from a read error. The chain couples TRBV12-3 or TRBV12-4 to TRBJ1-1, with a tentative D call TRBD1 (5 bases). CDR3 length: 11 residues. DNA for the CDR3: TGTGCCAGCACGGTGGACACTGAAGCCTTCTTT. This encodes CASTVDTEAFF.

The V and J genes are TRBV2 and TRBJ1-2; tentative D call: TRBD1 (5 bases). The CDR3 has 14 amino acids. The V gene lost 8 bases and the J gene lost 0 bases, with 13 bases spanning the gap. Germline-derived CDR1 and CDR2 are SNHLY and FYNNEI. CDR3 coding DNA: TGTGCCAGCGAGGGGAGGCCTACTAACTATGGCTACACCTTC. It is translated as CASEGRPTNYGYTF.

This clone was found once. This chain connects TRBV27 to TRBJ1-1; D is undetermined. The germline V gene has CDR1 MNHEY and CDR2 SMNVEV (reference sequence). The V end was cut by 5 bases, the J end by 4 bases, with 8 bases between. The CDR3 has 12 amino acids. The CDR3 bases are TGTGCCAGCAGTCAACGGGGCACTGAAGCTTTCTTT. Translation gives CASSQRGTEAFF.

The chain uses TRBV7-2 and TRBJ2-4; D may correspond to TRBD1 or TRBD2 (6 bases each). The CDR3 consists of 14 residues. V was shortened by 8 bases and J by 6 bases, with 17 bases between the two germline ends. Germline V gene sequence: CDR1 SGHTA, CDR2 FQGNSA. The CDR3 protein is CASSTTGALNIQYF. The CDR3 DNA sequence: TGTGCCAGCTCCACCACGGGGGCCCTAAACATTCAGTACTTC.

The V call is TRBV18, the J call TRBJ1-1; D is possibly TRBD1 (6 bases). Trimming took off 3 bases at V and 8 bases at J, with 13 bases between the two ends. The CDR3 is 13 amino acids. Germline V CDR1 and CDR2: KGHSH, LQKENI. The DNA of the CDR3 is TGTGCCAGCTCACCGGGCAGGGGAGGGGAAGCTTTCTTT. It translates to CASSPGRGGEAFF.

The rearrangement joins TRBV7-9 to TRBJ1-5, with TRBD1 identical over 9 bases. Looked up from germline, CDR1 is SEHNR and CDR2 is FQNEAQ (reference sequence). The CDR3 is 15 residues long. V shed 4 bases and J 2 bases; nucleotides not matched to a gene: 3. CDR3 DNA sequence: TGTGCCAGCAGCTCCGGGGACAGGGGCAATCAGCCCCAGCATTTT. It yields the protein CASSSGDRGNQPQHF.

The V gene is TRBV11-2, the J gene TRBJ1-3; D remains ambiguous. The germline V gene has CDR1 SGHAT and CDR2 FQNNGV. The CDR3 has 15 amino acids. V was clipped by 1 base and J by 3 bases, with 10 bases between them. As DNA, the CDR3 is TGTGCCAGCAGCTTAGCGGGGATTTTTGGAAACACCATATATTTT. Translation: CASSLAGIFGNTIYF.

This clone was counted a single time. This chain links TRBV19 with TRBJ2-4; 8 bases are shared with TRBD2. The CDR3 has 15 amino acids. V shed 4 bases, J shed 3 bases, and the junction held 5 bases outside the gene matches. The germline V gene encodes CDR1 LNHDA and CDR2 SQIVND (reference sequence). In nucleotides, the CDR3 is TGTGCCAGTAGTACCGGGAGGGGTGGCAAAAACATTCAGTACTTC. Encoded protein: CASSTGRGGKNIQYF.

In its sample, this clone was seen a few times. The chain joins TRBV4-1 to TRBJ2-3, with 8 positions matching TRBD2. Germline V gene lookup returns CDR1 MGHRA and CDR2 YSYEKL. J was trimmed by 6 bases and V by 0 bases; bases with no gene match: 11. The CDR3 length is 17 residues. The CDR3 DNA sequence: TGCGCCAGCAGCCAAGAGAGTCTAAGCGGGAGTATCGATACGCAGTATTTT. Its protein is CASSQESLSGSIDTQYF.

The chain uses TRBV29-1 and TRBJ2-3, with D perhaps matching TRBD2 (7 bases). The CDR3 has 13 residues. Trimming removed 3 bases at V and 5 bases at J, with 12 bases between. Germline values: CDR1 SQVTM, CDR2 ANQGSEA. CDR3 sequence (DNA): TGCAGCGTTGAGAGGGGGAGGGGAGATACGCAGTATTTT. Residues: CSVERGRGDTQYF.

This rearrangement joins TRBV7-2 to TRBJ2-5, with 12 bases that match TRBD2. V was pared by 1 base and J by 6 bases, with 12 bases of the junction left unmatched. The CDR3 is made up of 18 amino acids. CDR1 and CDR2 from the germline V gene are SGHTA and FQGNSA. The CDR3 is CASSLGPPGLAGQKTQYF. CDR3 in DNA: TGTGCCAGCAGCTTAGGCCCACCGGGACTAGCGGGCCAGAAGACCCAGTACTTC.

The CDR3 nucleotides read TGTGCCAGCAGCTCACCGGGACAGTCCCCGGATACGCAGTATTTT. This encodes CASSSPGQSPDTQYF. This chain connects TRBV5-4 to TRBJ2-3; 7 bases agree with TRBD1. Germline V lookup: CDR1 SGHNT, CDR2 YYREEE (reference sequence). J gave up 6 bases and V 3 bases, and 10 bases lay outside the gene matches. The CDR3 is 15 residues long.

The J gene is TRBJ2-1, the V gene TRBV15; 10 bases fit TRBD2. This CDR3 has 13 residues. CDR1 LNHNV and CDR2 YYDKDF come from the germline V gene (reference sequence). J was trimmed by 2 bases and V by 8 bases; bases with no gene match: 0. As DNA, the CDR3 is TGTGCCACCGGGACTAGCGCCTACAATGAGCAGTTCTTC. It translates to CATGTSAYNEQFF.

This chain links TRBV10-3 with TRBJ1-3; 9 bases fit TRBD1. The germline V gene encodes CDR1 ENHRY and CDR2 SYGVKD. Trimming at V came to 3 bases and at J to 3 bases, leaving 3 bases not matched to a gene. The CDR3 is made up of 15 amino acids. This CDR3 is CAISEGDRDGNTIYF. The CDR3 DNA is TGTGCCATCAGTGAAGGGGACAGGGATGGAAACACCATATATTTT.

The CDR3 nucleotides read TGTGCCAGCAGCCCCGGCACAGATACGCAGTATTTT. Its protein is CASSPGTDTQYF. The J gene is TRBJ2-3, the V gene TRBV7-9; no firm D call. This CDR3 is 12 amino acids long. V lost 5 bases to trimming and J lost 1 base, with 4 bases between them. CDR1 and CDR2 (germline): SEHNR, FQNEAQ (reference sequence).

V and J are TRBV6-5 and TRBJ1-2; TRBD1 is a possible D gene (5 bases). Germline V CDR1 and CDR2: MNHEY, SVGAGI. The CDR3 runs 13 residues. V was cut by 11 bases and J by 4 bases, with 17 bases left in between. DNA for the CDR3: TGTGCCGGCTCATCAGGGTCCCTCTATGGCTACACCTTC. Protein: CAGSSGSLYGYTF.

J is TRBJ1-6 and V is TRBV10-3, with a weak D call TRBD1 (5 bases). This CDR3 spans 13 amino acids. Trimming cost V 3 bases and J 9 bases, with 9 bases left between them. The germline gives CDR1 ENHRY, CDR2 SYGVKD. CDR3 nucleotide sequence: TGTGCCATCAGTGACAGGGTTAGTTCACCCCTCCACTTT. This gives the protein CAISDRVSSPLHF.

Points on this clone: This sample also contains other DNA sequences that code for the same CDR3. The V and J genes are TRBV24-1 and TRBJ2-5; D remains ambiguous. V lost 3 bases to trimming and J lost 5 bases, with 6 bases between them. Germline V gives CDR1 KGHDR, CDR2 SFDVKD. CDR3 length: 12 amino acids. The CDR3: CATSDLGETQYF. CDR3 in DNA: TGTGCCACCAGTGATCTCGGGGAGACCCAGTACTTC.

The genes are TRBV19 and TRBJ1-2, with D hard to call. This CDR3 contains 14 residues. Germline V gene sequence: CDR1 LNHDA, CDR2 SQIVND (reference sequence). V lost 3 bases, J lost 5 bases, and 13 bases lay in between. CDR3 residues: CASSIVAAGYGYTF. Written as DNA, the CDR3 is TGTGCCAGTAGTATCGTCGCGGCAGGATATGGCTACACCTTC.